Each of the 10 T cell receptor beta chains below was sequenced from the same sample in a study of T cells in Graves' hyperthyroidism and ophthalmopathy (dated by TCRdb to about 2019). Library creation used multiplex PCR. Sequencing instrument: Illumina HiSeq 2000. The TCR beta CDR3 regions were amplified from RNA transcripts. For the first round of RT-PCR on the TCR CDR3, the HTBI primer set was used together with the Qiagen OneStep RT-PCR kit. TCRdb ran its own pipeline on the public reads, namely fastp trimming at Q25 and MiXCR clone calling, and kept in-frame beta chains. Identical CDR3 proteins give one entry, which carries the most common genes and DNA. In this sample the table shows about 720,000 distinct CDR3 sequences, over 15% of which occur a single time. The top ten clonotypes cover roughly 8% of the sample. Sequences were obtained from blood. Source of these receptors: a man between 18 and 29 years old with Graves' hyperthyroidism.

This clonotype showed up just a few times. The chain joins TRBV20-1 to TRBJ1-1, with D perhaps matching TRBD1 (5 bases). The V end was cut by 0 bases, the J end by 10 bases, with 9 bases between. The CDR3 runs to 11 residues. The V gene's germline CDR1 is DFQATT and CDR2 SNEGSKA (reference sequence). CDR3 region: CSARDSQGAFF. CDR3 DNA sequence: TGCAGTGCTAGAGATAGCCAGGGAGCTTTCTTT.

The chain carries TRBV20-1 and TRBJ1-5; TRBD1 might be the D (5 bases). V was pared by 3 bases and J by 3 bases, with 9 bases between. Germline values: CDR1 DFQATT, CDR2 SNEGSKA (reference sequence). This CDR3 has 13 residues. The CDR3 sequence: CSARDTINQPQHF. The CDR3 DNA follows: TGCAGTGCTAGGGACACCATCAATCAGCCCCAGCATTTT.

CDR3 loop: CASSGVAGGTDTQYF. In nucleotides, the CDR3 is TGTGCCAGTAGTGGCGTAGCGGGAGGGACAGATACGCAGTATTTT. This chain uses TRBV19 with TRBJ2-3, with 11 bases fitting TRBD2. Germline trimming cut 5 bases from V and 3 bases from J; bases unmatched to any gene: 4. There are 15 residues in the CDR3. Germline CDR1 reads LNHDA; CDR2 reads SQIVND (reference sequence).

This chain joins TRBV20-1 and TRBJ1-1; the D gene is possibly TRBD1 (6 bases). Germline loops: CDR1 DFQATT, CDR2 SNEGSKA (reference sequence). The V gene lost 1 base and the J gene lost 4 bases, with 16 bases spanning the gap. The CDR3 covers 15 residues. The CDR3: CSARVPYRVVTEAFF. The CDR3, as DNA: TGCAGTGCTAGAGTCCCGTACAGGGTTGTCACTGAAGCTTTCTTT.

The J gene is TRBJ2-7, the V gene TRBV2, with D tentatively TRBD1 (6 bases). The CDR3 spans 15 residues. The V gene's germline CDR1 is SNHLY and CDR2 FYNNEI. The V and J ends lost 4 bases and 0 bases respectively, with 13 bases between them. CDR3 in amino acids: CASSVRGHRSYEQYF. The CDR3 DNA reads as TGTGCCAGCAGTGTCAGGGGACACCGCTCCTACGAGCAGTACTTC.

This chain links TRBV11-3 with TRBJ2-4; D may be TRBD1 (5 bases). Germline CDR1 and CDR2: SGHNT and YENEEA. Trimming stripped 1 base from V and 0 bases from J, with 10 bases between. The CDR3 consists of 16 residues. DNA for the CDR3: TGTGCCAGCAGCTTAGGATTGGGGCGAGCCAAAAACATTCAGTACTTC. This translates into CASSLGLGRAKNIQYF.

This clonotype was seen once. The rearrangement uses TRBV2 and TRBJ2-6; D gene ambiguous. V lost 7 bases and J lost 0, with 10 bases in between. This CDR3 has 15 amino acids. Germline V CDR1 and CDR2: SNHLY, FYNNEI. CDR3 nucleotides: TGTGCCAGCAAGCAAGAAGACTCTGGGGCCAACGTCCTGACTTTC. Translating it yields CASKQEDSGANVLTF.

This sequence joins TRBV12-3 or TRBV12-4 and TRBJ1-3; D is uncertain. CDR3 length: 14 residues. V dropped 8 bases and J dropped 3 bases, with 14 bases sitting between them. The CDR3 bases are TGTGCCAGCGGGAACAGCGGGCTTGGAAACACCATATATTTT. Translation: CASGNSGLGNTIYF.

Turning to this clonotype: This could be a read error, since a much larger clone is one nucleotide away. V and J are TRBV28 and TRBJ2-2; the match to TRBD1 covers 8 bases. The germline gives CDR1 MDHEN, CDR2 SYDVKM. This CDR3 comprises 14 residues. The CDR3, as DNA: TGTGCCAGCAGTTTGCACAGGGGGACCGGGGGGCTGTTTTTT. It specifies CASSLHRGTGGLFF.

V gene TRBV20-1 combines with J gene TRBJ2-5, with 13 bases matching TRBD2. Trimming cost V 5 bases and J 5 bases; bases outside gene matches: 8. The CDR3 length is 15 residues. CDR1 DFQATT and CDR2 SNEGSKA come from the germline V gene (reference sequence). This CDR3 is CSAGGLAGVRETQYF. CDR3 nucleotide sequence: TGCAGTGCTGGCGGACTAGCGGGAGTACGGGAGACCCAGTACTTC.